This is a list of T cell receptor beta chains from one sample in a study of T-cell memory formation after mild COVID-19. Each CDR3 protein is one row after TCRdb ran MiXCR on the 5' RACE reads. This table holds approximately 340,000 distinct CDR3 sequences, 10% to 15% found once. Sequencing was performed on PBMCs or a T cell subset sorted from them (not recorded which). The source is a man aged 18 to 30 who had mild COVID-19 (a few samples of this study predate the infection). Cell type and time point are not known. CDR3s include the opening cysteine and the closing phenylalanine or tryptophan. The D gene is left open where the match is weak.

J gene,D gene,V gene,CDR3 protein
TRBJ1-3,NA,TRBV29-1,CSVVVGNTIYF
TRBJ1-3,NA,TRBV5-4,CASSQMESGNTIYF
TRBJ1-2,NA,TRBV28,CASSPNLLDYGYTF
TRBJ1-1,NA,TRBV11-2,CASGALLTEAFF
TRBJ1-2,NA,TRBV29-1,CSVVGPAGNYGYTF
TRBJ2-1,NA,TRBV12-3/TRBV12-4,CASSRHGVGRLGQFF
TRBJ1-1,NA,TRBV12-3/TRBV12-4,CASSFAGGTEAFF
TRBJ1-5,NA,TRBV6-1,CASRGGGSWQPQHF
TRBJ1-6,NA,TRBV28,CASSWTGLNSPLHF
TRBJ2-7,TRBD1,TRBV7-9,CASSSGTGGAEQYF
TRBJ1-1,NA,TRBV7-3,CASSLNRLGTEAFF
TRBJ2-2,NA,TRBV25-1,CASSVPGKGSTGELFF
TRBJ2-5,TRBD2,TRBV5-1,CASSSLTSGGAQETQYF
TRBJ2-1,NA,TRBV7-2,CASGTLAGHEQFF